Sequencing of this T cell receptor (beta chain) was carried out in a study of T cell responses to AZD1222 COVID-19 vaccine. This CDR3 contains 16 residues. Germline V gene sequence: CDR1 MGHRA, CDR2 YSYEKL. V lost 0 bases, J lost 4 bases, and 12 bases lay in between. As concerns this clone: Its matching antigen is unknown.

Assay: immunoSEQ multiplex PCR; the TCRdb copy retains only in-frame clones and omits some. In the table there are approximately 61,000 clones, 65% to 85% of which are singletons. Second-dose groups at about 4 or about 12 weeks were pooled. Study-level results: Spike regions recognized by vaccine-associated CD4 TCRs spanned the protein, led by 160-218 and 743-854. Scientists sampled the repertoires only once the peak T cell response had passed. Reports indicate that nearly half of spike-specific TCRs are directed at unmutated variant regions.

The specimen was peripheral blood, collected 28 days after the second AZD1222 dose. The V and J genes are TRBV4-1 and TRBJ1-4, with D unresolved. The source is an adult who received the AZD1222 COVID-19 vaccine. The CDR3 is CASSQERGGYNEKLFF. The CDR3 nucleotides read TGCGCCAGCAGCCAAGAACGTGGAGGTTATAATGAAAAACTGTTTTTT.